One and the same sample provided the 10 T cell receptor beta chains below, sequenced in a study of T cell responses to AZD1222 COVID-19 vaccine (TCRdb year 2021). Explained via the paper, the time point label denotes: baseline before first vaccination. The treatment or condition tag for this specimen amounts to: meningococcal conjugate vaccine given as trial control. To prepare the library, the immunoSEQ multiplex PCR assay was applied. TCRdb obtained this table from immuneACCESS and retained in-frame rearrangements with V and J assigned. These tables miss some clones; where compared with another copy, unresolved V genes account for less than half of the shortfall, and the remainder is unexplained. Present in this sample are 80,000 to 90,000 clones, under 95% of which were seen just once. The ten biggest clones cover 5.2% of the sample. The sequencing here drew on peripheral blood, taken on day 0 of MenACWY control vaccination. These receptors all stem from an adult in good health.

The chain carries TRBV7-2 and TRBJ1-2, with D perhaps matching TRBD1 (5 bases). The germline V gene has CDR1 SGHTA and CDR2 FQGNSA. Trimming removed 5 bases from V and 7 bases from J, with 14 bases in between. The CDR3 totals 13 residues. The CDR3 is CASSIGGSGGYTF. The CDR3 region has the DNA TGTGCCAGCAGCATCGGGGGTAGCGGTGGCTACACCTTC.

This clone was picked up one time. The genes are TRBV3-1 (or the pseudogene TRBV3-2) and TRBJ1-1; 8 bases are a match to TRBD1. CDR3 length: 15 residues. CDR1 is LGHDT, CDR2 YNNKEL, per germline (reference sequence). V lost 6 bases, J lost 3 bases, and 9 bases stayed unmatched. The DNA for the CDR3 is TGTGCCAGCAGGCCTTCCTGGACAGGGCACACTGAAGCTTTCTTT. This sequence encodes CASRPSWTGHTEAFF.

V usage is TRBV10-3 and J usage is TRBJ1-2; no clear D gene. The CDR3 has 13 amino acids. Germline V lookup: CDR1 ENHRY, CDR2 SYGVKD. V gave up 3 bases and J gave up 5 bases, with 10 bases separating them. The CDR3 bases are TGTGCCATCAGTGACAGGTCAGAGTATGGCTACACCTTC. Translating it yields CAISDRSEYGYTF.

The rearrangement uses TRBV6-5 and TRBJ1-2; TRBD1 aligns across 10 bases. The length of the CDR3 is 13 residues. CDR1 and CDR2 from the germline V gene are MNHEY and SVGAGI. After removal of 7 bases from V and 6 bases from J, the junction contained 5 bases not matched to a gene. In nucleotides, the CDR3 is TGTGCCAGCACCTCCGGACAGGGGGATGGCTACACCTTC. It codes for CASTSGQGDGYTF.

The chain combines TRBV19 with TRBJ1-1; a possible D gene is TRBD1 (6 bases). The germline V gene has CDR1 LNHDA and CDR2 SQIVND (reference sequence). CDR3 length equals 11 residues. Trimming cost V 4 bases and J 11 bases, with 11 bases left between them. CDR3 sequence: CASSSQGMAFF. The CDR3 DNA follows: TGTGCCAGTAGTAGCCAGGGGATGGCTTTCTTT.

CDR3 DNA: TGTGCCAGCAGACCCGGGACAGGGAATCCCTACGAGCAGTACTTC. Its translation: CASRPGTGNPYEQYF. This sequence joins TRBV28 and TRBJ2-7; 9 bases agree with TRBD1. Germline CDR1 is MDHEN and CDR2 is SYDVKM. CDR3 length equals 15 residues. The ends lost 6 bases at V and 2 bases at J; junction bases unmatched: 8.

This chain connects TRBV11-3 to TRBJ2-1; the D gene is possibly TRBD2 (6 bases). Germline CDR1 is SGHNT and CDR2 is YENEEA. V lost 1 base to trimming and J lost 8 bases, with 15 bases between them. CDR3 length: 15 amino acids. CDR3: CASSLGAGVADEQFF. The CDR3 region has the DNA TGTGCCAGCAGCTTAGGGGCGGGCGTAGCGGATGAGCAGTTCTTC.

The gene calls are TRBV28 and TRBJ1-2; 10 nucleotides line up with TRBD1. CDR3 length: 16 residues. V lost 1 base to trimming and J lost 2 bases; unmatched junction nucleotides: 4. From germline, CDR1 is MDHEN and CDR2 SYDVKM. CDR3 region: CASSLSWTGGNYGYTF. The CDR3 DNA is TGTGCCAGCAGTTTATCATGGACAGGGGGGAACTATGGCTACACCTTC.

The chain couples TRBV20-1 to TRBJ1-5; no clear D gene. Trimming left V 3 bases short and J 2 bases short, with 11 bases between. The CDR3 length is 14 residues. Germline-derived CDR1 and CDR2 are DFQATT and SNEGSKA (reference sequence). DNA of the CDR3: TGCAGTGCTAGTGACGGGTCGGGCAATCAGCCCCAGCATTTT. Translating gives CSASDGSGNQPQHF.

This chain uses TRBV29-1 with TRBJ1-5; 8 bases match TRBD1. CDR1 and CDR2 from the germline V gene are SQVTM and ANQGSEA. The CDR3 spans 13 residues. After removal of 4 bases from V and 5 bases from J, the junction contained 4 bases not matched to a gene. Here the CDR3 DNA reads TGCAGCGTTGGCCAGGGGGCCGATCAGCCCCAGCATTTT. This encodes CSVGQGADQPQHF.